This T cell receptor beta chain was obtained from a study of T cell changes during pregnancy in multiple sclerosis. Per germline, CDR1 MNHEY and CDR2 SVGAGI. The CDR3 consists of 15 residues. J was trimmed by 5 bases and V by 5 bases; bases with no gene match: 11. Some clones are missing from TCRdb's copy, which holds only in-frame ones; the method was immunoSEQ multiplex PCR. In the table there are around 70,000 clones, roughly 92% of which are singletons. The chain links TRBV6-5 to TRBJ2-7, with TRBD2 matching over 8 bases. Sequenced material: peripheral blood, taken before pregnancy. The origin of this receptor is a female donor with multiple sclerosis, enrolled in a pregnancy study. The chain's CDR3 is CASSTGREGGHEQYF. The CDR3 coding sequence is TGTGCCAGCAGTACGGGACGGGAGGGCGGCCACGAGCAGTACTTC.